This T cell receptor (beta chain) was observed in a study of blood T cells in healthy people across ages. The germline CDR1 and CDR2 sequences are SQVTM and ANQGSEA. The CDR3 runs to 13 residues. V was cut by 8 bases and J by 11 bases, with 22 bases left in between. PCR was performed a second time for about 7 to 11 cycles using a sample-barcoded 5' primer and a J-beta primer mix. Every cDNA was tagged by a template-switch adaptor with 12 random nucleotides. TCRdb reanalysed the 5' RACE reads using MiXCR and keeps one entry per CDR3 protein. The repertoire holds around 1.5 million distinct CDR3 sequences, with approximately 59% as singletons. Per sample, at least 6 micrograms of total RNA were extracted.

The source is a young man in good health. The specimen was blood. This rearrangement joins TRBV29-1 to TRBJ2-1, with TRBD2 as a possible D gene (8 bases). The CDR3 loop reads CSLDAGGQMKQFF. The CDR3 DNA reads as TGCAGCCTCGATGCGGGGGGACAGATGAAGCAGTTCTTC.